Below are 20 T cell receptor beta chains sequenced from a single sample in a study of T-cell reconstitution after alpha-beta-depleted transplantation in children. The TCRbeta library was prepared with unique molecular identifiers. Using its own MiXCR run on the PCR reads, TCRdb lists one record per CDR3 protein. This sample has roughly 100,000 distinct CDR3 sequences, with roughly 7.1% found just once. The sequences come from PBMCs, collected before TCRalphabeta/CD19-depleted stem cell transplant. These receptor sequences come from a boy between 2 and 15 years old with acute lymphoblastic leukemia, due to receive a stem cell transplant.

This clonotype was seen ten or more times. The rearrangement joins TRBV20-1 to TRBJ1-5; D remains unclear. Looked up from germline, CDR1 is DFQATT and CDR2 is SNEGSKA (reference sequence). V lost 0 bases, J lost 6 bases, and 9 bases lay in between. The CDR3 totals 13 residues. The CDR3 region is CSAREETGQPQHF. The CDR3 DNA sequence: TGCAGTGCTAGAGAGGAGACCGGTCAGCCCCAGCATTTT.

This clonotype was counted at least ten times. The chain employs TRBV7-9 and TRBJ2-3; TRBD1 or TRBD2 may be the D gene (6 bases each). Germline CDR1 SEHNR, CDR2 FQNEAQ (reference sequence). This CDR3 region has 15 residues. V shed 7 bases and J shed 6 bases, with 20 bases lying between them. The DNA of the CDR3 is TGTGCCAGCACCACCCCCTTGGGGGGCGCCGATACGCAGTATTTT. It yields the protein CASTTPLGGADTQYF.

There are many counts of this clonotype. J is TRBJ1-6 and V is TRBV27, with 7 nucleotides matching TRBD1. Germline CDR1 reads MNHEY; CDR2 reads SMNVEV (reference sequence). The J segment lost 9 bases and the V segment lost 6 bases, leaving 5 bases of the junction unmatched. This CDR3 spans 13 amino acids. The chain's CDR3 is CASRRQGGSPLHF. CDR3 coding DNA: TGTGCCAGCAGGCGGCAGGGGGGTTCACCCCTCCACTTT.

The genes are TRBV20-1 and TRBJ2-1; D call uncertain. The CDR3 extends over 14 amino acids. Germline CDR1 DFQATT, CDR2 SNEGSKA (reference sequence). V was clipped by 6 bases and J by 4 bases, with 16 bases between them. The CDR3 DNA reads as TGCAGTGCGCCCCCCCCCGGAGATTACAATGAGCAGTTCTTC. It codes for CSAPPPGDYNEQFF.

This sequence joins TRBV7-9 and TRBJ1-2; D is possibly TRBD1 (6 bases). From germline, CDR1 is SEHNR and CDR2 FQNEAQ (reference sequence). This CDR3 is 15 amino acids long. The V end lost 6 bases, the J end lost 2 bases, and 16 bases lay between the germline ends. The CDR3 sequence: CASSYQDSLNYGYTF. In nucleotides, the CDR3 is TGTGCCAGCAGTTACCAGGACAGTCTAAACTATGGCTACACCTTC.

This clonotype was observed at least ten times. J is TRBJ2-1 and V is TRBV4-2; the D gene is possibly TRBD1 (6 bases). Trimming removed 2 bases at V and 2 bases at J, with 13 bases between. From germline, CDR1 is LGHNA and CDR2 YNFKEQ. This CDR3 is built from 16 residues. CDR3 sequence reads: CASSQTSGEPYNEQFF. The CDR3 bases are TGTGCCAGCAGCCAAACCTCAGGGGAGCCCTACAATGAGCAGTTCTTC.

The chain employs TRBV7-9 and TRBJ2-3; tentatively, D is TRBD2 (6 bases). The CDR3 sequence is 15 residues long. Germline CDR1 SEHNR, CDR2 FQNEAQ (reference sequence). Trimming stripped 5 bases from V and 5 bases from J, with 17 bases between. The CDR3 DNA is TGTGCCAGCAGCACCCAGGGCGGGGCGGGAGATACGCAGTATTTT. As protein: CASSTQGGAGDTQYF.

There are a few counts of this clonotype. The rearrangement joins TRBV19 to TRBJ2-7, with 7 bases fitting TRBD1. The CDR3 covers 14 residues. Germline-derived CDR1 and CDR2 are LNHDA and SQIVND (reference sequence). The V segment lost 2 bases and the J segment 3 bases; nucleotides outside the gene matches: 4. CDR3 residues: CASSIPGQNYEQYF. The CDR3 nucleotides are TGTGCCAGTAGTATACCGGGACAGAACTACGAGCAGTACTTC.

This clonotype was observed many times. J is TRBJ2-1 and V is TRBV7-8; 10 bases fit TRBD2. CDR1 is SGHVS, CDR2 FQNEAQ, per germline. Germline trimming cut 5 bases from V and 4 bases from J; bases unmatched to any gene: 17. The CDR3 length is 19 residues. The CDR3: CASSPPAGGPRSLYNEQFF. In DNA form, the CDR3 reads TGTGCCAGCAGCCCGCCAGCGGGGGGGCCGAGATCCCTTTACAATGAGCAGTTCTTC.

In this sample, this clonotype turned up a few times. The CDR3 DNA is TGTGCCAGCAGTCTTGGGACAGGGATAAACATTCAGTACTTC. Its protein product is CASSLGTGINIQYF. V and J are TRBV12-3 or TRBV12-4 and TRBJ2-4; 9 bases map to TRBD1. Germline trimming cut 5 bases from V and 6 bases from J; bases unmatched to any gene: 5. CDR3 length: 14 residues.

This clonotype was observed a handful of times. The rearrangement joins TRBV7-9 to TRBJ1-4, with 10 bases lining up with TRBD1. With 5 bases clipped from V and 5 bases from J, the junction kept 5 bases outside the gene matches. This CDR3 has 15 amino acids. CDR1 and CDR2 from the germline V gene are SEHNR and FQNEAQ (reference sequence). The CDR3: CASSPDRGRNEKLFF. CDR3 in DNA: TGTGCCAGCAGCCCAGACAGGGGGCGGAATGAAAAACTGTTTTTT.

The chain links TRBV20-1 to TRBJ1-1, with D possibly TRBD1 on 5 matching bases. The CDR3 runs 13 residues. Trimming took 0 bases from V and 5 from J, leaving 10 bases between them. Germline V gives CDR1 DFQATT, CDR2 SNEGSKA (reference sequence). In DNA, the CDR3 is TGCAGTGCTAGAGATAGAGGGGAGACTGAAGCTTTCTTT. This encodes CSARDRGETEAFF.

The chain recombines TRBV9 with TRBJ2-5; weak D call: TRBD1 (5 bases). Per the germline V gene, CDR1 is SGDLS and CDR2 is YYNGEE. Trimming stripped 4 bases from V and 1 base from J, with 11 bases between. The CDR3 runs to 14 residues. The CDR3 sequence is CASSPGHRQETQYF. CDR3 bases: TGTGCCAGCAGCCCCGGACACCGCCAAGAGACCCAGTACTTC.

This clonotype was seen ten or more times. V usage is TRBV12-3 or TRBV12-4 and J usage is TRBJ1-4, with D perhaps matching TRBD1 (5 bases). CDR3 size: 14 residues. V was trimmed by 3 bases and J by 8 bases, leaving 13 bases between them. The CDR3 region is CASSLRQGREKLFF. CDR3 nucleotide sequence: TGTGCCAGCAGTTTGAGGCAGGGCAGGGAAAAACTGTTTTTT.

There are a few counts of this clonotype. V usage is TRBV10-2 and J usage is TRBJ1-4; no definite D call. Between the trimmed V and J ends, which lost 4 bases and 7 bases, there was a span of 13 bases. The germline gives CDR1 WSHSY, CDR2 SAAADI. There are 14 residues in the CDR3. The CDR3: CASSAAKHFEKLFF. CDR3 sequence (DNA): TGCGCCAGCAGTGCTGCTAAACACTTTGAAAAACTGTTTTTT.

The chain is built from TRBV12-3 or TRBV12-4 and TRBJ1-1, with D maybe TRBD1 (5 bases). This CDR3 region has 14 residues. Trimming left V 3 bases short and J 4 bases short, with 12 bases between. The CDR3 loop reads CASSLDILSTEAFF. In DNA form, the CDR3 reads TGTGCCAGCAGTTTGGACATACTATCCACTGAAGCTTTCTTT.

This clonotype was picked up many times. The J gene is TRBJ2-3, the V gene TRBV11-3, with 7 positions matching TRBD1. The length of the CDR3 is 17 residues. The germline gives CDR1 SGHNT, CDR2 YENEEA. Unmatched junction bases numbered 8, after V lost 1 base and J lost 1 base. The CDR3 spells CASSLASSGTGTDTQYF. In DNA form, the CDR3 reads TGTGCCAGCAGCTTAGCCTCATCCGGGACAGGCACAGATACGCAGTATTTT. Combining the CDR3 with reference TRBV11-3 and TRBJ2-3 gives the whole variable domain EAGVVQSPRYKIIEKKQPVAFWCNPISGHNTLYWYLQNLGQGPELLIRYENEEAVDDSQLPKDRFSAERLKGVDSTLKIQPAELGDSAVYLCASSLASSGTGTDTQYFGPGTRLTVL.

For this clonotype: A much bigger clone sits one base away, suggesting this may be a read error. DNA of the CDR3: TGTGCCAGCAGCTCACACGGGGCTAATGAAAAACTGTTTTTT. Translated: CASSSHGANEKLFF. This rearrangement joins TRBV7-9 to TRBJ1-4; unclear D gene. Trimming took off 4 bases at V and 3 bases at J, with 9 bases between the two ends. Germline values: CDR1 SEHNR, CDR2 FQNEAQ (reference sequence). The CDR3 length is 14 residues.

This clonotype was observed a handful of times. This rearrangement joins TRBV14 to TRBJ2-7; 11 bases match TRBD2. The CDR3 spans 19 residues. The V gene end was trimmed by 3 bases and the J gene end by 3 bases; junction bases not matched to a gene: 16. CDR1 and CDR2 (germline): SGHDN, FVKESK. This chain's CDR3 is CASSQEHLAGGPLFYEQYF. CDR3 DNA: TGTGCCAGCAGCCAGGAACACCTAGCGGGGGGACCACTTTTCTACGAGCAGTACTTC. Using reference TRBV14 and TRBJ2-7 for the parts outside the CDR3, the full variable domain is EAGVTQFPSHSVIEKGQTVTLRCDPISGHDNLYWYRRVMGKEIKFLLHFVKESKQDESGMPNNRFLAERTGGTYSTLKVQPAELEDSGVYFCASSQEHLAGGPLFYEQYFGPGTRLTVT.

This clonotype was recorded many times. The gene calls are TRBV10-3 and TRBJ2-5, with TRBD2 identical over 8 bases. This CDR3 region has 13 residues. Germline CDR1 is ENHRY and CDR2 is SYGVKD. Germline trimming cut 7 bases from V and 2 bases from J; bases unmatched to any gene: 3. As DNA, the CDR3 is TGTGCCATCACGGCGGGGGGACAAGAGACCCAGTACTTC. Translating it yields CAITAGGQETQYF.